This T cell receptor (beta chain) came from a study of blood T cells in healthy people across ages. At the level of the study: Every two T cells gave about one barcoded beta molecule via template switching.

To note about this clonotype: The antigen is not known.

Study-wide points: A greater number of naive CD4+ cells and higher diversity distinguished long-lived donors from aged donors. Estimates based on one million T cells were treated as lower bounds.

Total RNA extracted from each sample amounted to at least 6 micrograms. Then a second PCR, running about 7 to 11 cycles, was carried out with a sample-barcoded 5' primer and a J-beta primer mix. Each CDR3 protein is one row after TCRdb ran MiXCR on the 5' RACE reads. The table shows more than 700,000 distinct CDR3 sequences, with about 42% occurring only once. This receptor was obtained from a man older than 75 in good health. The sample was blood.

The CDR3 region is CASSLVTGFSLEQYF. CDR3 in DNA: TGCGCCAGCAGCTTGGTTACAGGGTTTTCTCTCGAGCAGTACTTC. This sequence joins TRBV5-1 and TRBJ2-7; D perhaps matches TRBD1 (6 bases). V lost 0 bases to trimming and J lost 6 bases, with 16 bases between them. This CDR3 spans 15 amino acids. Germline CDR1 and CDR2: SGHRS and YFSETQ.